These 13 T cell receptor beta chains originate from one sample sequenced in a study of shared clonotypes between healthy human individuals. Assay: immunoSEQ multiplex PCR; the TCRdb copy retains only in-frame clones and omits some. Here the sample spans over 2 million clones, about 95% being singletons. CD45RO negativity and positive selection for CCR7 defined naive CD8 cells, a population that excluded terminally differentiated effector memory CD45RA+ cells. Sequenced sample: naive CD8+ T cells sorted from blood. The receptors shown here come from a young man in good health.

This chain uses TRBV4-3 with TRBJ1-2; no firm D call. The CDR3 is 15 residues long. V shed 3 bases and J shed 4 bases, with 15 bases lying between them. Germline V gene data show CDR1 as LGHNA and CDR2 as YSLEER. The CDR3 sequence is CASSQNTETFYGYTF. DNA for the CDR3: TGCGCCAGCAGCCAGAACACAGAAACCTTCTATGGCTACACCTTC.

Regarding this clone: Other DNA sequences of this sample code for an identical CDR3. The chain combines TRBV27 with TRBJ1-1; D gene uncertain. This CDR3 region has 14 residues. Germline-derived CDR1 and CDR2 are MNHEY and SMNVEV (reference sequence). The ends were cut back, 0 bases at V and 1 base at J, with 6 bases in the middle. The CDR3 region has the DNA TGTGCCAGCAGTTTATCGCGGGGGAACACTGAAGCTTTCTTT. Protein: CASSLSRGNTEAFF.

This rearrangement joins TRBV5-1 to TRBJ1-2; 9 bases fit TRBD1. Germline CDR1 SGHRS, CDR2 YFSETQ. The ends lost 3 bases at V and 6 bases at J; junction bases unmatched: 12. CDR3 size: 16 residues. DNA for the CDR3: TGCGCCAGCAGCTCGTCGGGACAGGGTGTTTCAGATGGCTACACCTTC. It specifies CASSSSGQGVSDGYTF.

This chain joins TRBV11-2 and TRBJ2-2, with a possible D match to TRBD2 (6 bases). The CDR3 extends over 16 amino acids. V lost 7 bases to trimming and J lost 2 bases, with 17 bases between them. Per the germline V gene, CDR1 is SGHAT and CDR2 is FQNNGV. CDR3 DNA sequence: TGTGCCAGCACCTTCGGCGGAGGGCATAACACCGGGGAGCTGTTTTTT. Translation gives CASTFGGGHNTGELFF.

The V and J genes are TRBV27 and TRBJ1-1; D is possibly TRBD1 (5 bases). Germline V gene sequence: CDR1 MNHEY, CDR2 SMNVEV (reference sequence). This CDR3 contains 14 residues. V was clipped by 3 bases and J by 3 bases, with 11 bases between them. CDR3 in DNA: TGTGCCAGCAGTTTGGGGGGGTGGGACACTGAAGCTTTCTTT. Amino acid sequence: CASSLGGWDTEAFF.

V gene TRBV29-1 combines with J gene TRBJ1-3; D gene uncertain. The CDR3 is made up of 17 amino acids. Germline CDR1 and CDR2: SQVTM and ANQGSEA. V was cut by 0 bases and J by 1 base, with 16 bases left in between. CDR3 in amino acids: CSVEDHLGSRSGNTIYF. CDR3 sequence (DNA): TGCAGCGTTGAAGATCACCTGGGAAGTCGGTCTGGAAACACCATATATTTT.

The chain couples TRBV7-9 to TRBJ2-7; 11 positions match TRBD1. V lost 5 bases and J lost 2; bases outside the gene matches: 5. Per germline, CDR1 SEHNR and CDR2 FQNEAQ (reference sequence). The CDR3 has 15 amino acids. The CDR3 region is CASSDEGQGAYEQYF. CDR3 DNA: TGTGCCAGCAGCGACGAGGGACAGGGGGCCTACGAGCAGTACTTC.

The sample holds one count of this clone. V and J are TRBV6-1 and TRBJ1-2; D perhaps matches TRBD1 (5 bases). CDR1 is MNHNS and CDR2 is SASEGT in the germline V gene. This CDR3 contains 12 residues. V lost 10 bases to trimming and J lost 8 bases, with 17 bases between them. The CDR3 loop is CAKTTAEGGYTF. Here the CDR3 DNA reads TGTGCCAAGACGACGGCGGAGGGGGGCTACACCTTC.

The chain employs TRBV5-1 and TRBJ2-2, with 7 positions matching TRBD1. CDR3 size: 15 residues. From germline, CDR1 is SGHRS and CDR2 YFSETQ. V trimming: 3 bases; J trimming: 4 bases; junction bases outside the gene matches: 6. The CDR3 here is CASSSPQGSTGELFF. Here the CDR3 DNA reads TGCGCCAGCAGCTCCCCACAGGGGTCCACCGGGGAGCTGTTTTTT.

The V call is TRBV6-6, the J call TRBJ2-3; maybe TRBD2 (5 bases). With 2 bases removed from V and 8 bases from J, the gap between germline ends came to 14 bases. The CDR3 runs to 14 residues. Germline loops: CDR1 MNHNY, CDR2 SVGAGI (reference sequence). The CDR3 coding sequence is TGTGCCAGCAGTTACGTTAGGACCGGAGGTACGCAGTATTTT. It is translated as CASSYVRTGGTQYF.

V and J are TRBV14 and TRBJ2-6; unclear D gene. In germline, CDR1 is SGHDN, CDR2 FVKESK. V dropped 0 bases and J dropped 0 bases, with 6 bases sitting between them. The CDR3 is 16 amino acids. The CDR3 bases are TGTGCCAGCAGCCAAGATAGGGCCTCTGGGGCCAACGTCCTGACTTTC. It yields the protein CASSQDRASGANVLTF.

The chain recombines TRBV7-8 with TRBJ2-7; D not resolved. Trimming took 3 bases from V and 0 from J, leaving 9 bases between them. Germline V gene sequence: CDR1 SGHVS, CDR2 FQNEAQ. The CDR3 is made up of 14 amino acids. The CDR3 sequence: CASSLTSNSYEQYF. In DNA, the CDR3 is TGTGCCAGCAGCTTGACAAGTAACTCCTACGAGCAGTACTTC.

This clone was seen once. This chain's CDR3 is CASSQLDTGELFF. The DNA for the CDR3 is TGTGCCAGCTCTCAGTTGGACACCGGGGAGCTGTTTTTT. The V and J genes are TRBV6-4 and TRBJ2-2; D is ambiguous. Deletions cut 8 bases from V and 3 bases from J, with 10 bases between. CDR1 is MRHNA and CDR2 is SNTAGT in the germline V gene. The CDR3 consists of 13 residues.